One and the same sample provided the 9 T cell receptor beta chains below, sequenced in a study of T cells in Graves' hyperthyroidism and ophthalmopathy. Amplification yielded TCR beta CDR3 regions, with RNA transcripts as the source. RT-PCR in the first round (using the HTBI primer set) targeted the TCR CDR3. TCRdb redid the calling of the multiplex PCR reads with MiXCR, one entry per CDR3 protein. The profile shows some 530,000 distinct CDR3 sequences, about 22% of them singletons. Sequenced input: blood. The receptors originated from a woman between 65 and 79 years old with Graves' ophthalmopathy.

This clonotype was seen a single time. A much larger clone differs from this one at a single base, so this may be a read error. V and J are TRBV2 and TRBJ2-5; 11 bases match TRBD1. The germline gives CDR1 SNHLY, CDR2 FYNNEI. Losses at the gene ends were 8 bases for V and 5 bases for J; bases not matched to a gene: 10. The CDR3 runs 15 residues. CDR3 amino acids: CASGRDRGNEETQYF. CDR3 bases: TGTGCCAGCGGTCGGGACAGGGGGAACGAGGAGACCCAGTACTTC.

The chain is built from TRBV11-2 and TRBJ2-1; 12 bases are a match to TRBD2. The CDR3 is 18 residues long. The germline V gene encodes CDR1 SGHAT and CDR2 FQNNGV. V gave up 5 bases and J gave up 10 bases; unmatched junction bases: 18. CDR3 in amino acids: CASSHATGRASGRGEQFF. DNA of the CDR3: TGTGCCAGCAGCCATGCCACGGGGAGGGCTAGCGGGAGGGGGGAGCAGTTCTTC.

This clonotype showed up many times. V gene TRBV12-3 or TRBV12-4 combines with J gene TRBJ2-7, with D hard to call. The V end lost 1 base, the J end lost 2 bases, and 9 bases lay between the germline ends. CDR3 length: 14 amino acids. CDR3 sequence (DNA): TGTGCCAGCAGTTTAGTATCAGGTACCTACGAGCAGTACTTC. Translating it yields CASSLVSGTYEQYF.

This clonotype was detected only a few times. The genes are TRBV10-3 and TRBJ2-7; tentatively, D is TRBD2 (6 bases). Germline V CDR1 and CDR2: ENHRY, SYGVKD. This CDR3 is 13 amino acids long. Trimming cost V 11 bases and J 5 bases, with 19 bases left between them. CDR3 residues: CAANGGPGDEQYF. The CDR3 bases are TGTGCCGCCAATGGAGGGCCCGGGGACGAGCAGTACTTC.

The chain uses TRBV27 and TRBJ1-5; no firm D call. CDR1 and CDR2 from the germline V gene are MNHEY and SMNVEV (reference sequence). The length of the CDR3 is 14 residues. The V end was cut by 6 bases, the J end by 4 bases, with 13 bases between. CDR3 in DNA: TGTGCCAGCAGCTTTCTCGGCCCAAATCAGCCCCAGCATTTT. It translates to CASSFLGPNQPQHF.

This clonotype came up many times. V is TRBV7-2 and J is TRBJ1-5; possibly TRBD1 for D (5 bases). CDR3 length equals 13 residues. Deletions cut 5 bases from V and 5 bases from J, with 10 bases between. The germline V gene has CDR1 SGHTA and CDR2 FQGNSA. This CDR3 is CASSPDRDQPQHF. CDR3 nucleotides: TGTGCCAGCAGCCCCGACAGAGATCAGCCCCAGCATTTT.

The CDR3 sequence: CASSQVRTVNGYTF. In DNA, the CDR3 is TGTGCCAGCAGCCAAGTTCGGACAGTCAATGGCTACACCTTC. V usage is TRBV4-2 and J usage is TRBJ1-2; tentatively, D is TRBD1 (6 bases). The germline V gene encodes CDR1 LGHNA and CDR2 YNFKEQ. Trimming removed 1 base from V and 6 bases from J, with 12 bases in between. This CDR3 is 14 amino acids long.

This clonotype has just a few counts. The chain has TRBV4-1 and TRBJ2-3, with D uncertain. The CDR3 runs to 13 residues. Per germline, CDR1 MGHRA and CDR2 YSYEKL. Trimming pared 0 bases from V and 7 bases from J, leaving 8 bases between. CDR3 nucleotide sequence: TGCGCCAGCAGCCAAGATTCTGGTTATACGCAGTATTTT. This gives the protein CASSQDSGYTQYF.

This clonotype appeared a few times. The chain has TRBV15 and TRBJ1-3; no clear D gene. Germline assignment: CDR1 LNHNV and CDR2 YYDKDF (reference sequence). This CDR3 contains 15 residues. V dropped 0 bases and J dropped 3 bases, with 9 bases sitting between them. The CDR3 sequence is CATSREVRGGNTIYF. The CDR3 nucleotides are TGTGCCACCAGCAGAGAAGTCCGGGGTGGAAACACCATATATTTT.